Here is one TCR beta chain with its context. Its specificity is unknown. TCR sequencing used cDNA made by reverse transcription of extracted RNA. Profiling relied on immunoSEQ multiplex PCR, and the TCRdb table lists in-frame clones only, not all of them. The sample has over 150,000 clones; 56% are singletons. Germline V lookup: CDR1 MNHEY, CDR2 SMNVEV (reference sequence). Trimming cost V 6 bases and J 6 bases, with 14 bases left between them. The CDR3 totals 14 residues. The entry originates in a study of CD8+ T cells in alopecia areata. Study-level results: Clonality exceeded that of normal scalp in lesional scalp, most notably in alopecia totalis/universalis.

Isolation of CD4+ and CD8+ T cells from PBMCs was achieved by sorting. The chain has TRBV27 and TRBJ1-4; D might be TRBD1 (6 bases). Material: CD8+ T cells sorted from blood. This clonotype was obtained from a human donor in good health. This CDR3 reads CASSPWGPDEKLFF. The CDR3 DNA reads TGTGCCAGCAGCCCGTGGGGGCCGGATGAAAAACTGTTTTTT.